This T cell receptor beta chain was recovered during a study of shared clonotypes between healthy human individuals (dated by TCRdb to the early 2020s). Context from the whole study: A few men and a couple of women, aged 18 to 49 years, made up the cohort. To estimate repertoire size and how much clonotype sharing occurs between individuals, the study deeply sequenced the blood TCR repertoires of five or six healthy adults. To increase sequencing depth and limit assay-specific biases, TCR repertoire library preparation and sequencing were carried out by different laboratories using diverse techniques. Leukapheresis yielded between about 0.9 and 8.9 billion PBMCs per donor. What the authors observed across the whole study: Only blood was sampled, and tissue TCR repertoires likely differ from those in blood. Pairwise subsampling led to the expectation that sequencing depth would affect the degree of clonotype sharing among donors. The small number of donors limited the genetic and exposure-history diversity represented.

Using the deep immunoSEQ assay, multiplex PCR amplified TCR CDR3 regions from genomic DNA. Genomic DNA extracted from each cell subset was distributed evenly over all wells of several immunoSEQ 96-well plates, and each plate served as one replicate. For unsorted PBMC, each replicate PCR was loaded with around 300 ng genomic DNA, equivalent to some 27,000 T cell genomes. Unsorted PBMC genomic DNA was sequenced across ten immunoSEQ deep assay plates. The purified libraries were quantified using a Qubit 3.0 fluorometer, sized with a Bioanalyzer 2100, and then quantified again using the KAPA Library Quantification kit. Every immunoSEQ 96-well plate was sequenced on a dedicated single-read 150-cycle Illumina NextSeq 550 flow cell. In the original analysis: Because the immunoSEQ output included only junctional sequences and no quality scores, the filtering could not be the same as the filtering used for full-length reads. To assign V/J genes and CDR3, sequences were annotated against IMGT germline references using PyIR, a Python wrapper for IgBLAST v1.9. Any read was removed if the V/J assignment was weak (E-value above 1e-6), the CDR3 was missing, or the read contained stop codons, out-of-frame junctions, or ambiguous translated residues. V3J clonotypes were defined as sequences sharing the same inferred V gene, J gene, and CDR3 amino acid sequence. Percentage overlap between repertoires was calculated by dividing the number of shared unique clonotypes by the size of the smaller repertoire. Richness of each repertoire was evaluated using RTK rarefaction, the Chao1 estimator, and Recon v2.1 estimates of unobserved clonotypes. TCRdb retrieved this table from immuneACCESS and kept in-frame rearrangements only. Not all clones are present; in checked studies, unresolved V genes account for under half, and no reason is known for the remainder. The DNA was the basis for D and trimming; V, J and clone size are from that table. This sample lists fewer than 650,000 clones; around three quarters were detected once. In total, the top ten clones hold 12% of the sample.

The CDR3 starts with the cysteine, ends with the phenylalanine, and has 13 residues. The read is trimmed to its CDR3 DNA, 39 bases read in frame from base 1. From a lookup of the germline V gene, CDR1 and CDR2 are SGHAT and FQNNGV. Trimming takes 1 base from V and 10 bases from J, and the germline ends sit 11 bases apart. Healthy HIV-negative adults with no recently reported acute infections or vaccinations were included as donors. Every donor was a Caucasian adult living in Nashville, Tennessee, USA. For unsorted samples, about 90 million PBMCs were counted, and genomic DNA was extracted using the QIAamp DNA Blood Mini kit. Blood was collected by leukapheresis, and PBMCs were isolated by Ficoll-Histopaque density gradient centrifugation and then cryopreserved in liquid nitrogen vapor phase. Turning to this clone: What antigen it recognizes has not been identified. Base qualities are not provided; no much larger clone lies one nucleotide away.

The clonotype originates from a woman between 40 and 50 years old in good health. Some clones in this sample may be carry-over from other donors' samples. Here the chain combines TRBV11-2 and TRBJ2-1, with TRBD1 perhaps the D gene, on 5 matching bases. The specimen sequenced was PBMCs. The encoded CDR3 is CASSLGGIGEQFF. The DNA sequence is given as TGTGCCAGCAGCTTAGGGGGCATAGGGGAGCAGTTCTTC.